This entry lists 28 T cell receptor beta chains sequenced from one sample in a study of T cells in Graves' hyperthyroidism and ophthalmopathy. Researchers took RNA transcripts and amplified the TCR beta CDR3 regions from them. The HTBI primer set drove a first-round RT-PCR of the TCR CDR3. TCRdb redid the calling of the multiplex PCR reads with MiXCR, one entry per CDR3 protein. The sample carries about 710,000 distinct CDR3 sequences, 15% to 20% recorded once. Sequencing input: blood. All receptors come from a man between 18 and 29 years old with Graves' hyperthyroidism.

This clonotype was seen ten or more times. CDR3 nucleotides: TGTGCCAGCAGCCTAGATTCAGGGGTACGCGCAGATACGCAGTATTTT. Protein: CASSLDSGVRADTQYF. The gene calls are TRBV14 and TRBJ2-3; a weak D match, TRBD1 (6 bases). Looked up from germline, CDR1 is SGHDN and CDR2 is FVKESK. V lost 4 bases and J lost 4, with 18 bases in between. CDR3 length equals 16 residues.

This clonotype was seen many times. CDR3 DNA: TGTGCCCCCCGACAGGGAGCGAACACTGAAGCTTTCTTT. This translates into CAPRQGANTEAFF. V gene TRBV25-1 combines with J gene TRBJ1-1, with 7 bases fitting TRBD1. V shed 11 bases, J shed 1 base, and the junction held 7 bases outside the gene matches. CDR1 is MGHDK, CDR2 SYGVNS, per germline. The CDR3 spans 13 residues.

This clonotype has a count of ten or more. V is TRBV28 and J is TRBJ2-2; D call uncertain. The CDR3 totals 11 residues. V lost 6 bases, J lost 7 bases, and 6 bases lay in between. Germline V lookup: CDR1 MDHEN, CDR2 SYDVKM. CDR3 protein: CASRAFGELFF. Here the CDR3 DNA reads TGTGCCAGCAGGGCATTCGGGGAGCTGTTTTTT.

This clonotype has only a few counts. The genes are TRBV11-1 and TRBJ2-7, with D perhaps TRBD2 (6 bases). The V gene's germline CDR1 is SGHAT and CDR2 FQDESV (reference sequence). Trimming stripped 1 base from V and 5 bases from J, with 12 bases between. The CDR3 loop spans 14 amino acids. The CDR3 loop is CASSLVGGDNEQYF. DNA of the CDR3: TGTGCCAGCAGCTTAGTCGGCGGGGATAACGAGCAGTACTTC.

V is TRBV6-1 and J is TRBJ2-1; 10 bases agree with TRBD1. The CDR3 length is 18 residues. Losses at the gene ends were 3 bases for V and 13 bases for J; bases not matched to a gene: 21. Per the germline V gene, CDR1 is MNHNS and CDR2 is SASEGT. The CDR3 spells CASSDWTGGGPFRGIQFF. The CDR3 nucleotides read TGTGCCAGCAGTGATTGGACAGGGGGTGGGCCGTTTCGCGGGATACAGTTCTTC.

The chain employs TRBV6-1 and TRBJ2-2, with D uncertain. The length of the CDR3 is 13 residues. V dropped 7 bases and J dropped 0 bases, with 6 bases sitting between them. The V gene's germline CDR1 is MNHNS and CDR2 SASEGT. The CDR3 DNA sequence: TGTGCCAGCAAAACCACGAACACCGGGGAGCTGTTTTTT. Encoded protein: CASKTTNTGELFF.

There are many counts of this clonotype. The V gene is TRBV10-1, the J gene TRBJ2-7; perhaps D is TRBD1 or TRBD2 (6 bases each). Trimming stripped 2 bases from V and 3 bases from J, with 14 bases between. Germline values: CDR1 WNHNN, CDR2 SYGVQD (reference sequence). This CDR3 contains 15 residues. This CDR3 reads CASSEVVGGGYEQYF. CDR3 sequence (DNA): TGCGCCAGCAGTGAGGTCGTAGGGGGAGGCTACGAGCAGTACTTC.

The V and J genes are TRBV7-3 and TRBJ2-2, with a possible D match to TRBD2 (6 bases). Germline V gene sequence: CDR1 SGHTA, CDR2 FQGTGA. This CDR3 comprises 15 residues. Trimming took off 2 bases at V and 5 bases at J, with 12 bases between the two ends. The CDR3 DNA sequence: TGTGCCAGCAGCTTACGAGCGGGTGGGACCGGGGAGCTGTTTTTT. Translation: CASSLRAGGTGELFF.

This chain links TRBV28 with TRBJ1-5; no firm D call. Trimming took off 5 bases at V and 5 bases at J, with 10 bases between the two ends. This CDR3 is 13 amino acids long. CDR1 and CDR2 from the germline V gene are MDHEN and SYDVKM. CDR3 amino acids: CASSGLSHQPQHF. For the CDR3, the DNA is TGTGCCAGCAGTGGCCTAAGTCATCAGCCCCAGCATTTT.

This clonotype was recorded at least ten times. The gene calls are TRBV20-1 and TRBJ2-3, with D unresolved. CDR1 DFQATT and CDR2 SNEGSKA come from the germline V gene (reference sequence). The CDR3 extends over 15 amino acids. The V gene lost 0 bases and the J gene lost 2 bases, with 12 bases spanning the gap. The CDR3 DNA is TGCAGTGCTAGAGATGGCCAGAGTTACACAGATACGCAGTATTTT. Protein product: CSARDGQSYTDTQYF.

The rearrangement joins TRBV4-2 to TRBJ2-7; tentatively, D is TRBD2 (5 bases). The CDR3 covers 14 residues. CDR1 is LGHNA, CDR2 YNFKEQ, per germline. Trimming took 8 bases from V and 6 from J, leaving 20 bases between them. In DNA, the CDR3 is TGTGCCAGCCGCCCAGCGGACTTAACGGGCGAGCAGTACTTC. The encoded protein is CASRPADLTGEQYF.

The sample holds many counts of this clonotype. This rearrangement joins TRBV2 to TRBJ2-5; D gene ambiguous. V was shortened by 6 bases and J by 2 bases, with 16 bases between the two germline ends. There are 15 residues in the CDR3. Germline CDR1 is SNHLY and CDR2 is FYNNEI. The CDR3 DNA is TGTGCCAGCAGGGCAGGACCTATGGAGCAAGAGACCCAGTACTTC. Translation gives CASRAGPMEQETQYF.

This clonotype was seen many times. The rearrangement links TRBV28 to TRBJ2-7; 9 positions match TRBD2. J was trimmed by 1 base and V by 1 base; bases with no gene match: 17. The CDR3 is 20 residues long. CDR1 MDHEN and CDR2 SYDVKM come from the germline V gene. CDR3 in DNA: TGTGCCAGCAGTTTATATGACGGGTCGGTAGCGGGAGCATGGTCCTACGAGCAGTACTTC. The encoded protein is CASSLYDGSVAGAWSYEQYF.

The chain links TRBV7-2 to TRBJ1-2; tentative D call: TRBD1 (5 bases). Germline V gene lookup returns CDR1 SGHTA and CDR2 FQGNSA. CDR3 length: 15 amino acids. Trimming stripped 1 base from V and 4 bases from J, with 13 bases between. For the CDR3, the DNA is TGTGCCAGCAGCTTAGGGCCAGGGCAGGGCTATGGCTACACCTTC. Translating gives CASSLGPGQGYGYTF.

This clonotype was recorded at least ten times. This sequence joins TRBV12-3 or TRBV12-4 and TRBJ2-1, with 11 bases fitting TRBD2. The V and J ends lost 6 bases and 0 bases, in that order; junction bases with no gene match: 7. The CDR3 consists of 17 residues. This chain's CDR3 is CASRRTSGGYSYNEQFF. CDR3 in DNA: TGTGCCAGCAGGCGTACTAGCGGGGGTTACTCCTACAATGAGCAGTTCTTC.

With regard to this clonotype: A read error may produce the germline difference seen at one junction end. V usage is TRBV10-1 and J usage is TRBJ2-7; D is possibly TRBD1 or TRBD2 (5 bases each). The CDR3 has 16 residues. Germline V gene data show CDR1 as WNHNN and CDR2 as SYGVQD (reference sequence). Written as DNA, the CDR3 is TGTGCCAGCAGTTTCCTTTTGGCAGGGAGCTCCTACGAGCAGTACTTC. This gives the protein CASSFLLAGSSYEQYF.

The chain carries TRBV27 and TRBJ1-2; 7 bases agree with TRBD1. After removal of 5 bases from V and 4 bases from J, the junction contained 10 bases not matched to a gene. The CDR3 extends over 15 amino acids. The germline V gene has CDR1 MNHEY and CDR2 SMNVEV (reference sequence). CDR3: CASSLRQGSGYGYTF. CDR3 nucleotides: TGTGCCAGCAGTCTTCGACAGGGATCTGGCTATGGCTACACCTTC.

This clonotype was seen many times. V is TRBV6-5 and J is TRBJ2-4, with D perhaps matching TRBD2 (5 bases). The V gene's germline CDR1 is MNHEY and CDR2 SVGAGI. Trimming removed 2 bases from V and 7 bases from J, with 15 bases in between. The CDR3 covers 15 residues. The CDR3: CASSYDGGGGNIQYF. CDR3 DNA sequence: TGTGCCAGCAGTTACGACGGAGGCGGCGGGAACATTCAGTACTTC.

V gene TRBV4-3 combines with J gene TRBJ2-7; 9 positions match TRBD1. Trimming removed 4 bases from V and 2 bases from J; junction bases left unmatched: 3. The germline V gene has CDR1 LGHNA and CDR2 YSLEER. The CDR3 length is 14 residues. The CDR3 DNA sequence: TGCGCCAGCAGCCGACGGGACAGGGCCTACGAGCAGTACTTC. Residues: CASSRRDRAYEQYF.

This clonotype has more than one count but fewer than ten. The chain is built from TRBV20-1 and TRBJ2-4, with TRBD2 identical over 8 bases. Trimming took 0 bases from V and 5 from J; bases not matched to a gene: 6. Germline V gene data show CDR1 as DFQATT and CDR2 as SNEGSKA (reference sequence). The CDR3 length is 15 residues. CDR3 protein: CSARDGVSGENIQYF. The CDR3 coding sequence is TGCAGTGCTAGAGACGGGGTTAGCGGGGAAAACATTCAGTACTTC.

For this clonotype: With a much larger clone just one base away, this may be a read error. The J gene is TRBJ2-1, the V gene TRBV14; D perhaps matches TRBD1 (6 bases). Germline V CDR1 and CDR2: SGHDN, FVKESK. The V end was cut by 6 bases, the J end by 4 bases, with 10 bases between. The CDR3 has 13 amino acids. CDR3 in DNA: TGTGCCAGCAGACCCGACAGGTACAATGAGCAGTTCTTC. Translated: CASRPDRYNEQFF.

In DNA form, the CDR3 reads TGCAGTGCTAGAGATCCGCTGGGGGCCTACAATGAGCAGTTCTTC. This sequence encodes CSARDPLGAYNEQFF. The V gene is TRBV20-1, the J gene TRBJ2-1; D may be TRBD1 or TRBD2 (5 bases each). Germline V CDR1 and CDR2: DFQATT, SNEGSKA (reference sequence). The CDR3 has 15 residues. V shed 0 bases and J shed 2 bases, with 11 bases lying between them.

This clonotype appeared a few times. Here the CDR3 reads CASSYRLDGRYEQYF. In nucleotides, the CDR3 is TGTGCCAGCAGCTACAGGTTGGACGGGAGATACGAGCAGTACTTC. This sequence joins TRBV27 and TRBJ2-7, with D perhaps matching TRBD2 (6 bases). This CDR3 is built from 15 residues. The V and J ends lost 6 bases and 4 bases respectively, with 19 bases between them. CDR1 is MNHEY and CDR2 is SMNVEV in the germline V gene (reference sequence).

Many counts were recorded for this clonotype. This rearrangement joins TRBV28 to TRBJ2-7; 8 bases map to TRBD1. Germline values: CDR1 MDHEN, CDR2 SYDVKM. Germline trimming cut 6 bases from V and 4 bases from J; bases unmatched to any gene: 11. The CDR3 sequence is 15 residues long. CDR3 DNA sequence: TGTGCCAGCAGACTGGACAGGGCCTTGGGGTACGAGCAGTACTTC. Translated: CASRLDRALGYEQYF.

The chain uses TRBV29-1 and TRBJ2-1; 8 bases are shared with TRBD2. The germline CDR1 and CDR2 sequences are SQVTM and ANQGSEA. The CDR3 is 14 amino acids. Trimming at V came to 4 bases and at J to 9 bases, leaving 11 bases not matched to a gene. CDR3 DNA: TGCAGCGTTGGGCCGGGAGGGCCGGGGGGTGAGCAGTTCTTC. It is translated as CSVGPGGPGGEQFF.

This clonotype has a count of ten or more. V and J are TRBV11-2 and TRBJ2-7; D ambiguous. Germline loops: CDR1 SGHAT, CDR2 FQNNGV. V was trimmed by 4 bases and J by 2 bases, leaving 15 bases between them. The CDR3 spans 15 residues. The chain's CDR3 is CASSSDPLGPYEQYF. The CDR3 DNA reads TGTGCCAGCAGCTCCGACCCGCTCGGGCCCTACGAGCAGTACTTC.

There are many counts of this clonotype. This chain uses TRBV29-1 with TRBJ2-7; 11 nucleotides match TRBD2. Germline V gives CDR1 SQVTM, CDR2 ANQGSEA. The V and J ends lost 6 bases and 6 bases, in that order; junction bases with no gene match: 10. The CDR3 totals 14 residues. CDR3 bases: TGCAGCGTGGCCCCCCGACTAGCGGGATTCGAGCAGTACTTC. This codes for CSVAPRLAGFEQYF.

The CDR3 here is CASSLLRGLAGTTDTQYF. CDR3 in DNA: TGTGCCAGCAGCTTGCTCCGTGGACTAGCGGGGACCACAGATACGCAGTATTTT. The J gene is TRBJ2-3, the V gene TRBV5-5, with 12 bases identical to TRBD2. Trimming cost V 1 base and J 2 bases; bases outside gene matches: 8. The length of the CDR3 is 18 residues. The germline gives CDR1 SGHKS, CDR2 YYEKEE (reference sequence).